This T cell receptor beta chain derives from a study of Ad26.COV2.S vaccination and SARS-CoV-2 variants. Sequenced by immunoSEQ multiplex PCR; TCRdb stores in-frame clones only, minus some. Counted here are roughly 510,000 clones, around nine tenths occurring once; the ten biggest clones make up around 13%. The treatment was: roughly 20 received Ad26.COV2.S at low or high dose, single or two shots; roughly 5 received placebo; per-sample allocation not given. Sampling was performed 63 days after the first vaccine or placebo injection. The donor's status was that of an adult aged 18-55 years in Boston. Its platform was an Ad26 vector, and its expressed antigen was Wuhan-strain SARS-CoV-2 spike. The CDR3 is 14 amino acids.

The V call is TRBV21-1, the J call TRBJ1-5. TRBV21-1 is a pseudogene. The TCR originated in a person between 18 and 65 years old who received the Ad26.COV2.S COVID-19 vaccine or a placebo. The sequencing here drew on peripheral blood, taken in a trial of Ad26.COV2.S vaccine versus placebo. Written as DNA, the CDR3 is TGTGCCAGCAGCAACGGGAGGGGCAATCAGCCCCAGCATTTT. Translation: CASSNGRGNQPQHF.